A single sample gave rise to the 6 T cell receptor beta chains below, sequenced in a study of T-cell reconstitution after alpha-beta-depleted transplantation in children. Preparation of the TCRbeta library used unique molecular identifiers. TCRdb re-called the PCR reads with MiXCR, one entry per CDR3 protein. Of 98,000 or so distinct CDR3 sequences in the sample, less than 25% are singletons; the top ten hold over 20%. The sequences come from PBMCs, collected before TCRalphabeta/CD19-depleted stem cell transplant. The source of these receptors is a boy aged 2 to 10 with acute lymphoblastic leukemia, due to receive a stem cell transplant.

The V and J genes are TRBV24-1 and TRBJ2-1, with unresolved D. CDR1 and CDR2 from the germline V gene are KGHDR and SFDVKD. Trimming cost V 3 bases and J 4 bases, with 9 bases left between them. This CDR3 contains 14 residues. The CDR3 protein is CATSDSWGYNEQFF. The CDR3, as DNA: TGTGCCACCAGTGATAGTTGGGGTTACAATGAGCAGTTCTTC.

The J gene is TRBJ2-5, the V gene TRBV5-4, with D possibly matching TRBD1 (6 bases). This CDR3 comprises 13 residues. The V gene's germline CDR1 is SGHNT and CDR2 YYREEE (reference sequence). Trimming shortened V by 6 bases and J by 2 bases, and 11 bases separated the two germline ends. CDR3 residues: CASTPDRQETQYF. CDR3 sequence (DNA): TGTGCCAGCACACCGGACAGACAAGAGACCCAGTACTTC.

Points on this clonotype: At one end the junction does not follow the germline gene, possibly because of a read error. The chain is built from TRBV5-1 and TRBJ2-1, with D perhaps matching TRBD1 or TRBD2 (5 bases each). The CDR3 runs to 15 residues. CDR1 is SGHRS, CDR2 YFSETQ, per germline. CDR3 sequence: CASGLGARQFDEQFF. The CDR3 nucleotides read TGCGCCAGCGGCTTGGGAGCCAGACAGTTCGATGAGCAGTTCTTC.

This chain uses TRBV27 with TRBJ2-7; 8 bases map to TRBD1. Unmatched junction bases numbered 5, after V lost 6 bases and J lost 1 base. The CDR3 runs 14 residues. The germline CDR1 and CDR2 sequences are MNHEY and SMNVEV (reference sequence). The CDR3 is CASRIGTGSYEQYF. Here the CDR3 DNA reads TGTGCCAGCAGGATCGGGACAGGATCCTACGAGCAGTACTTC.

This clonotype appeared many times. V usage is TRBV12-3 or TRBV12-4 and J usage is TRBJ2-5; D possibly corresponds to TRBD2 (6 bases). The CDR3 covers 14 residues. V was pared by 3 bases and J by 3 bases, with 11 bases between. As DNA, the CDR3 is TGTGCCAGCAGTTTTAAGCGGGTCAAAGAGACCCAGTACTTC. Amino acid sequence: CASSFKRVKETQYF.

This clonotype was recorded once. This chain uses TRBV4-3 with TRBJ2-3, with a possible D match to TRBD2 (5 bases). V dropped 2 bases and J dropped 2 bases, with 11 bases sitting between them. Germline CDR1 and CDR2: LGHNA and YSLEER. The CDR3 is 15 amino acids. CDR3 loop: CASSQIGLNTDTQYF. DNA for the CDR3: TGCGCCAGCAGCCAAATTGGACTTAACACAGATACGCAGTATTTT.